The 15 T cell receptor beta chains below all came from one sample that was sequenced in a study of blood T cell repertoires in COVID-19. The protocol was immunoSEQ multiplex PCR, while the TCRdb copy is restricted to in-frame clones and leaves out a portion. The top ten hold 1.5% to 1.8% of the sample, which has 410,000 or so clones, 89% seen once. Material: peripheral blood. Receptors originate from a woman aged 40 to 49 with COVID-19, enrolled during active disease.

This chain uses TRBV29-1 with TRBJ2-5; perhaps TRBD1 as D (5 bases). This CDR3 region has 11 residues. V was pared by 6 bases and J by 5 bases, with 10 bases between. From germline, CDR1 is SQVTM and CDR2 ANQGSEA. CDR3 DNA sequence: TGCAGCGTCCGTTGGGGCGAGACCCAGTACTTC. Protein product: CSVRWGETQYF. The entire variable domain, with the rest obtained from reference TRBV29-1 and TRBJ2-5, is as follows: SAVISQKPSRDICQRGTSLTIQCQVDSQVTMMFWYRQQPGQSLTLIATANQGSEATYESGFVIDKFPISRPNLTFSTLTVSNMSPEDSSIYLCSVRWGETQYFGPGTRLLVL.

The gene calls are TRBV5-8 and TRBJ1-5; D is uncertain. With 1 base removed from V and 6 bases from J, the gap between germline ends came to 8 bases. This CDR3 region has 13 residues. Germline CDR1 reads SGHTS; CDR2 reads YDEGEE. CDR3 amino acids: CASSLQFAQPQHF. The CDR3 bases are TGTGCCAGCAGCTTGCAGTTTGCTCAGCCCCAGCATTTT.

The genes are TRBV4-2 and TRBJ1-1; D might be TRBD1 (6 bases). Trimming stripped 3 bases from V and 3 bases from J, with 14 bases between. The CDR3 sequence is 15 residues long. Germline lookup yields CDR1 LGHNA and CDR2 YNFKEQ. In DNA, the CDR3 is TGTGCCAGCAGCCAGAACAGGGTTAAGGACACTGAAGCTTTCTTT. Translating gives CASSQNRVKDTEAFF.

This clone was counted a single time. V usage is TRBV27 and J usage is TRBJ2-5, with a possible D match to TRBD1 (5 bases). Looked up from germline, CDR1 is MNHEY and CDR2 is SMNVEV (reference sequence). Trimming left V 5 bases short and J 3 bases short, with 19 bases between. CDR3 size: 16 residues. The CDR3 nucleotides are TGTGCCAGCAGTCCCGGACGGCCAGGGTCTAAAGAGACCCAGTACTTC. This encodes CASSPGRPGSKETQYF.

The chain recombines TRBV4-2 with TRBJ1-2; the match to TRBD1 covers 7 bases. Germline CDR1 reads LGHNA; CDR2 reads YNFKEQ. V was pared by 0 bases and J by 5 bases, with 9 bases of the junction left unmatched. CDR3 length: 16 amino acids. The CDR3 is CASSQENTGEGYGYTF. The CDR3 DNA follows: TGTGCCAGCAGCCAAGAAAACACAGGGGAAGGGTATGGCTACACCTTC.

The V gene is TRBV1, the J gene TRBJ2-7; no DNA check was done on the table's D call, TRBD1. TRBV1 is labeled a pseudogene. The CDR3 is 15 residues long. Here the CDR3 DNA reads TGCACCAGCGGTATGACAGGGGGCCTCCCCTACGAGCAGTACTTC. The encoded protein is CTSGMTGGLPYEQYF.

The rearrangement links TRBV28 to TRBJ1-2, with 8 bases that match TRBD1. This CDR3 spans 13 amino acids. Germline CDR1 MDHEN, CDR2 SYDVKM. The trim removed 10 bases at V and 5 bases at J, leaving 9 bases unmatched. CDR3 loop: CAIVPGGGYGYTF. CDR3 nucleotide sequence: TGTGCCATCGTCCCAGGGGGCGGTTATGGCTACACCTTC.

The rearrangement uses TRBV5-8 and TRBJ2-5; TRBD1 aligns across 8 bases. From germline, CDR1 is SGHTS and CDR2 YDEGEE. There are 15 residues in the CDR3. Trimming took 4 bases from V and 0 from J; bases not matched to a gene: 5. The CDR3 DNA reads TGTGCCAGCAGCCTAGGACAGGGACACCAAGAGACCCAGTACTTC. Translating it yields CASSLGQGHQETQYF.

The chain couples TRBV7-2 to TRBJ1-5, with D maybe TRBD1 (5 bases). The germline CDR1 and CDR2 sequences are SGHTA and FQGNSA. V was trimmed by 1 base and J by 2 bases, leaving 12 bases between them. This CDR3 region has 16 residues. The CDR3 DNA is TGTGCCAGCAGCTTAGGGGCAGGGCTGGGCAATCAGCCCCAGCATTTT. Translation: CASSLGAGLGNQPQHF.

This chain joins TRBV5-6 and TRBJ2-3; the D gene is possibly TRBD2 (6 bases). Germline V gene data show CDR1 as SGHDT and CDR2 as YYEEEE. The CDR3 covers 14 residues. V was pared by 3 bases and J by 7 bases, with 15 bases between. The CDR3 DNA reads TGTGCCAGCAGCTGGAGGGGCCAAGTCTATACGCAGTATTTT. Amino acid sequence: CASSWRGQVYTQYF. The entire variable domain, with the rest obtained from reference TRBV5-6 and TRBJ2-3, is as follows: DAGVTQSPTHLIKTRGQQVTLRCSPKSGHDTVSWYQQALGQGPQFIFQYYEEEERQRGNFPDRFSGHQFPNYSSELNVNALLLGDSALYLCASSWRGQVYTQYFGPGTRLTVL.

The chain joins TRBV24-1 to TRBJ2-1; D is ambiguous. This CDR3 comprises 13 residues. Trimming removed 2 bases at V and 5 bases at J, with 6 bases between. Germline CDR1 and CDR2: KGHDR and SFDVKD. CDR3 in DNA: TGTGCCACCAGTGATTCCCGGGACAATGAGCAGTTCTTC. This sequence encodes CATSDSRDNEQFF.

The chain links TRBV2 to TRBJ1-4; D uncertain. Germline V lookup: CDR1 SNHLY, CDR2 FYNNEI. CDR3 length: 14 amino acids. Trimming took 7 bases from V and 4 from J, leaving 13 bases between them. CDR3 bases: TGTGCCAGCAAGTTTGAGGACTTTAATGAAAAACTGTTTTTT. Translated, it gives CASKFEDFNEKLFF.

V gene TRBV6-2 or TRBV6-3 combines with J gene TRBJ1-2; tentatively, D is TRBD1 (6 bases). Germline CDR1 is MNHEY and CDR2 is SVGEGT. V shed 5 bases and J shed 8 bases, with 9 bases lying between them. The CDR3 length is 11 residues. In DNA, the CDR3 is TGTGCCAGCAGTCCAGGGGTCGGCTACACCTTC. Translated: CASSPGVGYTF.

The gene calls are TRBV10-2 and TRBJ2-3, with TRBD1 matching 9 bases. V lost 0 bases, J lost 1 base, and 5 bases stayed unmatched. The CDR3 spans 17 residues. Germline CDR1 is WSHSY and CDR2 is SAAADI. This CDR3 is CASSESGTGSGTDTQYF. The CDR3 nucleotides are TGCGCCAGCAGTGAGTCCGGGACAGGGTCTGGCACAGATACGCAGTATTTT.

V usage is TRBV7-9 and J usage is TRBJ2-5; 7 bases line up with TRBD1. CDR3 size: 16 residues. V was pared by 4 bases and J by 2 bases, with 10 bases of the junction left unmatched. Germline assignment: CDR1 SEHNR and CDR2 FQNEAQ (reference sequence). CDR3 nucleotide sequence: TGTGCCAGCAGCTCCGGGACAGCGGTCAGTCAAGAGACCCAGTACTTC. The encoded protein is CASSSGTAVSQETQYF.